Each of the 23 T cell receptor beta chains below was sequenced from the same sample in a study of identical twins. TCRdb itself ran the 5' RACE reads through MiXCR, one entry per CDR3 protein. Of more than 650,000 distinct CDR3 sequences in the sample, approximately 6.1% were seen once. The specimen sequenced was naive T cells sorted from blood. These receptor sequences come from a man between 18 and 35 years old in good health.

This clonotype was found a few times. This chain links TRBV6-1 with TRBJ2-6; D is unresolved. Trimming left V 8 bases short and J 0 bases short, with 20 bases between. The CDR3 is made up of 18 amino acids. The germline V gene encodes CDR1 MNHNS and CDR2 SASEGT. CDR3 nucleotide sequence: TGTGCCAGCTTCTCACCACGTGGGGATTTCTCTGGGGCCAACGTCCTGACTTTC. Protein sequence: CASFSPRGDFSGANVLTF.

This clonotype has ten or more counts. Sequence at one end of the junction differs from germline and may be a read error. This rearrangement joins TRBV14 to TRBJ2-3, with D perhaps TRBD2 (5 bases). The CDR3 covers 16 residues. Per the germline V gene, CDR1 is SGHDN and CDR2 is FVKESK. Here the CDR3 DNA reads TGTGCCAGCAGCCAAGACATAATCCCTAGCACCGATACGCAGTATTTT. Its translation is CASSQDIIPSTDTQYF.

V and J are TRBV4-1 and TRBJ1-2; unclear D gene. The CDR3 spans 18 residues. The V gene's germline CDR1 is MGHRA and CDR2 YSYEKL. Trimming removed 1 base from V and 1 base from J, with 19 bases in between. Written as DNA, the CDR3 is TGCGCCAGCAGCCAAGTAAGAATAGAGATCGACCTTAACTATGGCTACACCTTC. Translating it yields CASSQVRIEIDLNYGYTF.

Only a few counts were recorded for this clonotype. The genes are TRBV7-2 and TRBJ2-5; tentatively, D is TRBD2 (6 bases). Germline loops: CDR1 SGHTA, CDR2 FQGNSA. The V gene lost 5 bases and the J gene lost 1 base, with 11 bases spanning the gap. This CDR3 is 14 amino acids long. The CDR3 DNA sequence: TGTGCCAGCAGCAGGGACTGGCGCCAAGAGACCCAGTACTTC. Translated, it gives CASSRDWRQETQYF.

The chain has TRBV6-2 or TRBV6-3 and TRBJ2-5; tentative D call: TRBD1 (5 bases). The CDR3 runs 15 residues. In germline, CDR1 is MNHEY, CDR2 SVGEGT. The V end was cut by 5 bases, the J end by 5 bases, with 18 bases between. This chain's CDR3 is CASSLRFRGLETQYF. For the CDR3, the DNA is TGTGCCAGCAGTCTGCGATTTAGGGGCTTGGAGACCCAGTACTTC.

The chain links TRBV7-9 to TRBJ1-1; possible D gene TRBD1, 5 bases. CDR1 is SEHNR and CDR2 is FQNEAQ in the germline V gene (reference sequence). Between the trimmed V and J ends, which lost 1 base and 7 bases, there was a span of 10 bases. The length of the CDR3 is 13 residues. Written as DNA, the CDR3 is TGTGCCAGCAGCTTAGTTGGGGGGATTGAAGCTTTCTTT. Protein sequence: CASSLVGGIEAFF.

At least ten counts were recorded for this clonotype. This chain links TRBV5-1 with TRBJ2-1, with 11 bases that match TRBD1. This CDR3 region has 14 residues. Germline loops: CDR1 SGHRS, CDR2 YFSETQ. V lost 2 bases and J lost 7; bases outside the gene matches: 2. The DNA of the CDR3 is TGCGCCAGCAGCTTCGGGACAGGGGGAAATGAGCAGTTCTTC. Translated: CASSFGTGGNEQFF.

This clonotype was picked up many times. This chain uses TRBV27 with TRBJ1-1; D perhaps matches TRBD1 (6 bases). The V end was cut by 3 bases, the J end by 2 bases, with 10 bases between. CDR3 length: 14 residues. Germline CDR1 is MNHEY and CDR2 is SMNVEV (reference sequence). The CDR3 loop is CASSFGTHNTEAFF. The DNA of the CDR3 is TGTGCCAGCAGTTTCGGGACACACAACACTGAAGCTTTCTTT.

The CDR3 sequence: CASRRTSGRGVETQYF. DNA of the CDR3: TGTGCCAGTAGACGGACTAGCGGGAGAGGGGTCGAGACCCAGTACTTC. V and J are TRBV19 and TRBJ2-5; 13 bases are shared with TRBD2. The CDR3 covers 16 residues. Looked up from germline, CDR1 is LNHDA and CDR2 is SQIVND (reference sequence). V lost 6 bases to trimming and J lost 5 bases; unmatched junction nucleotides: 9.

This clonotype showed up many times. The chain couples TRBV6-2 or TRBV6-3 to TRBJ2-4, with 8 nucleotides matching TRBD1. Germline V lookup: CDR1 MNHEY, CDR2 SVGEGT. V lost 6 bases to trimming and J lost 5 bases; unmatched junction nucleotides: 9. This CDR3 spans 15 amino acids. The CDR3 is CASSRKRQGQNIQYF. CDR3 coding DNA: TGTGCCAGCAGCCGCAAAAGACAGGGGCAAAACATTCAGTACTTC.

J is TRBJ1-1 and V is TRBV6-2 or TRBV6-3; D call uncertain. Trimming shortened V by 6 bases and J by 0 bases, and 14 bases separated the two germline ends. The CDR3 covers 15 residues. Germline V lookup: CDR1 MNHEY, CDR2 SVGEGT. The CDR3 sequence: CASRMRTEMNTEAFF. Here the CDR3 DNA reads TGTGCCAGCAGAATGAGGACGGAAATGAACACTGAAGCTTTCTTT.

The V gene is TRBV19, the J gene TRBJ2-7, with TRBD2 matching 9 bases. Germline V lookup: CDR1 LNHDA, CDR2 SQIVND (reference sequence). This CDR3 region has 11 residues. Here the CDR3 reads CASRLAAGGDV. CDR3 DNA sequence: TGTGCCAGCAGACTAGCGGCCGGGGGGGACGTC.

This CDR3 is CASSPWDRAYEQYV. The CDR3 region has the DNA TGTGCCAGCAGCCCCTGGGACAGGGCGTACGAGCAGTACGTC. The J gene is TRBJ2-7, the V gene TRBV11-3; TRBD1 agrees at 9 bases. Germline values: CDR1 SGHNT, CDR2 YENEEA. The V segment lost 5 bases and the J segment 4 bases; nucleotides outside the gene matches: 6. This CDR3 region has 14 residues.

This clonotype was found a few times. The chain has TRBV7-2 and TRBJ2-3, with D unclear. Germline V gives CDR1 SGHTA, CDR2 FQGNSA. Trimming took off 5 bases at V and 6 bases at J, with 9 bases between the two ends. There are 12 residues in the CDR3. The CDR3 reads CASSQTPDTQYF. CDR3 DNA: TGTGCCAGCAGCCAGACACCTGATACGCAGTATTTT.

The rearrangement joins TRBV6-2 or TRBV6-3 to TRBJ2-5, with D perhaps TRBD1 (6 bases). Germline V gene sequence: CDR1 MNHEY, CDR2 SVGEGT. The CDR3 has 15 amino acids. V was trimmed by 0 bases and J by 2 bases, leaving 10 bases between them. The CDR3 spells CASSYSIDRQETQYF. DNA of the CDR3: TGTGCCAGCAGTTACTCGATTGACAGGCAAGAGACCCAGTACTTC.

The chain couples TRBV27 to TRBJ2-7, with D perhaps being TRBD1 or TRBD2 (6 bases each). Germline V gene sequence: CDR1 MNHEY, CDR2 SMNVEV (reference sequence). V lost 4 bases and J 5 bases, leaving 18 bases between the germline ends. The CDR3 covers 15 residues. The CDR3 DNA sequence: TGTGCCAGCAGTTACGGGGGCTGGGGGCTTAACGAGCAGTACTTC. It translates to CASSYGGWGLNEQYF.

This clonotype has only a few counts. This chain uses TRBV6-5 with TRBJ2-5, with TRBD1 as a possible D gene (6 bases). Germline V gene lookup returns CDR1 MNHEY and CDR2 SVGAGI. V was trimmed by 2 bases and J by 0 bases, leaving 10 bases between them. The CDR3 is 15 amino acids. CDR3 DNA sequence: TGTGCCAGCAGTTACGCCGGACAGTACCAAGAGACCCAGTACTTC. The encoded protein is CASSYAGQYQETQYF.

V is TRBV29-1 and J is TRBJ2-4; weak D call: TRBD2 (6 bases). CDR3 length: 13 amino acids. V lost 6 bases to trimming and J lost 0 bases, with 9 bases between them. Per the germline V gene, CDR1 is SQVTM and CDR2 is ANQGSEA. The CDR3 nucleotides are TGCAGCGTGCTGGGACTAGCCAAAAACATTCAGTACTTC. It encodes CSVLGLAKNIQYF.

This clonotype was recorded at least ten times. V and J are TRBV7-9 and TRBJ2-7; D perhaps matches TRBD2 (5 bases). This CDR3 is 14 amino acids long. Germline V gene sequence: CDR1 SEHNR, CDR2 FQNEAQ (reference sequence). V was trimmed by 5 bases and J by 3 bases, leaving 14 bases between them. CDR3: CASSPGVYHYEQYV. DNA of the CDR3: TGTGCCAGCAGCCCCGGGGTCTACCACTACGAGCAGTACGTC.

This clonotype was recorded a few times. The J gene is TRBJ2-5, the V gene TRBV5-1; TRBD2 aligns across 7 bases. This CDR3 has 14 amino acids. Germline V gene lookup returns CDR1 SGHRS and CDR2 YFSETQ. Germline trimming cut 4 bases from V and 4 bases from J; bases unmatched to any gene: 7. CDR3 loop: CASSAGGGTETQYF. For the CDR3, the DNA is TGCGCCAGCAGCGCCGGGGGAGGGACAGAGACCCAGTACTTC. The variable domain in full, with the rest retrieved from reference TRBV5-1 and TRBJ2-5, is KAGVTQTPRYLIKTRGQQVTLSCSPISGHRSVSWYQQTPGQGLQFLFEYFSETQRNKGNFPGRFSGRQFSNSRSEMNVSTLELGDSALYLCASSAGGGTETQYFGPGTRLLVL.

This clonotype turned up a few times. This rearrangement joins TRBV15 to TRBJ2-2; TRBD1 matches 7 bases. V dropped 5 bases and J dropped 0; count of bases not matched to a gene: 9. Germline lookup yields CDR1 LNHNV and CDR2 YYDKDF (reference sequence). This CDR3 contains 17 residues. The CDR3 reads CATSRLTGASNTGELFF. CDR3 DNA: TGTGCCACCAGCCGACTTACAGGGGCCTCGAACACCGGGGAGCTGTTTTTT.

This clonotype has ten or more counts. This chain connects TRBV6-2 or TRBV6-3 to TRBJ2-5; tentative D call: TRBD2 (6 bases). V lost 4 bases, J lost 3 bases, and 15 bases lay in between. Looked up from germline, CDR1 is MNHEY and CDR2 is SVGEGT. The CDR3 is 15 residues long. The CDR3 region has the DNA TGTGCCAGCAGTTCCAAACGGGACTCAGAAGAGACCCAGTACTTC. Its translation is CASSSKRDSEETQYF.

This clonotype was picked up a small number of times. The chain couples TRBV19 to TRBJ2-5; D uncertain. From germline, CDR1 is LNHDA and CDR2 SQIVND (reference sequence). The CDR3 loop spans 13 amino acids. Trimming cost V 6 bases and J 5 bases, with 13 bases left between them. CDR3 bases: TGTGCCAGTAGCCTCGGGCGTATGGAGACCCAGTACTTC. This codes for CASSLGRMETQYF.